What follows is one T cell receptor (beta chain) and its context. Its cognate antigen is unknown. Profiled with immunoSEQ multiplex PCR; TCRdb holds only in-frame clones, not every one. Found here are around 170,000 clones, 88% of them singletons; the top ten hold approximately 10%. The CDR3 runs to 18 residues. V was shortened by 2 bases and J by 0 bases, with 16 bases between the two germline ends. Germline CDR1 LGHDT, CDR2 YNNKEL (reference sequence). This specimen comes from a study of T cell responses to AZD1222 COVID-19 vaccine. General study findings and limits: Researchers took repertoire samples only after the peak T cell response had come.

The chain employs TRBV3-1 (or the pseudogene TRBV3-2) and TRBJ1-4; D unresolved. This material consisted of peripheral blood, taken 28 days after the second AZD1222 dose. The source is an adult who received the AZD1222 COVID-19 vaccine. The CDR3 DNA reads as TGTGCCAGCAGCCAAAAACGGACTCTGGGGTCAACTAATGAAAAACTGTTTTTT. This codes for CASSQKRTLGSTNEKLFF.